Each of the 14 T cell receptor beta chains below was sequenced from the same sample in a study of blood T cell repertoires in COVID-19. The assay was immunoSEQ multiplex PCR, and TCRdb's table has in-frame clones only and misses some. The sample contains 150,000 to 200,000 clones, under 85% of which appear only once. The source material was peripheral blood. The receptors here all came from a woman older than 75 with acute or convalescent COVID-19.

This clone was seen just once. The V call is TRBV3-1 (or the pseudogene TRBV3-2), the J call TRBJ2-5, with D possibly TRBD1 on 6 matching bases. The germline CDR1 and CDR2 sequences are LGHDT and YNNKEL (reference sequence). This CDR3 contains 14 residues. Trimming removed 3 bases from V and 5 bases from J, with 13 bases in between. In nucleotides, the CDR3 is TGTGCCAGCAGCCACCGGGGCAGGGGTGAGACCCAGTACTTC. Amino acid sequence: CASSHRGRGETQYF.

The chain uses TRBV9 and TRBJ2-1; 8 positions agree with TRBD2. Germline V CDR1 and CDR2: SGDLS, YYNGEE. V gave up 0 bases and J gave up 6 bases; unmatched junction bases: 8. The CDR3 totals 16 residues. The CDR3 is CASSVVGAGVVNEQFF. CDR3 coding DNA: TGTGCCAGCAGCGTAGTAGGAGCGGGAGTCGTCAATGAGCAGTTCTTC. The full variable domain, with the rest looked up from reference TRBV9 and TRBJ2-1, is DSGVTQTPKHLITATGQRVTLRCSPRSGDLSVYWYQQSLDQGLQFLIQYYNGEERAKGNILERFSAQQFPDLHSELNLSSLELGDSALYFCASSVVGAGVVNEQFFGPGTRLTVL.

The chain links TRBV25-1 to TRBJ2-1; 8 nucleotides match TRBD2. The CDR3 loop spans 15 amino acids. After removal of 6 bases from V and 3 bases from J, the junction contained 7 bases not matched to a gene. The germline CDR1 and CDR2 sequences are MGHDK and SYGVNS. The CDR3 here is CASRRPGGYYNEQFF. CDR3 coding DNA: TGTGCCAGCAGGCGACCGGGAGGGTACTACAATGAGCAGTTCTTC.

The chain combines TRBV7-2 with TRBJ2-6, with TRBD1 matching 9 bases. With 6 bases clipped from V and 3 bases from J, the junction kept 6 bases outside the gene matches. CDR3 length: 16 residues. Germline values: CDR1 SGHTA, CDR2 FQGNSA. The chain's CDR3 is CASSSGTGFGANVLTF. The CDR3 coding sequence is TGTGCCAGCAGTTCCGGGACAGGGTTTGGGGCCAACGTCCTGACTTTC.

Concerning this clone: The junction departs from the called germline gene at one end, perhaps through a read error. The chain employs TRBV11-2 and TRBJ2-2; 9 bases match TRBD2. Germline CDR1 SGHAT, CDR2 FQNNGV. The CDR3 consists of 13 residues. The CDR3 DNA follows: TGCGCCCGCGGGAGGGGGGGTCCCGGGGAGCTGTTTTTT. Its protein is CARGRGGPGELFF.

This chain connects TRBV4-3 to TRBJ1-2; D not resolved. V was cut by 0 bases and J by 6 bases, with 11 bases left in between. This CDR3 region has 14 residues. Germline V gene sequence: CDR1 LGHNA, CDR2 YSLEER. CDR3 bases: TGCGCCAGCAGCCAAGAAGACATGATTGATGGCTACACCTTC. Encoded protein: CASSQEDMIDGYTF.

This clone was detected only a few times. The chain couples TRBV18 to TRBJ1-5; no clear D gene. The V gene lost 5 bases and the J gene lost 3 bases, with 11 bases spanning the gap. The germline CDR1 and CDR2 sequences are KGHSH and LQKENI. The CDR3 loop spans 14 amino acids. The CDR3 region has the DNA TGTGCCAGCTCAGCCGGGGTCCACAATCAGCCCCAGCATTTT. It yields the protein CASSAGVHNQPQHF.

V usage is TRBV6-5 and J usage is TRBJ1-2; a possible D gene is TRBD1 (5 bases). V was cut by 8 bases and J by 2 bases, with 9 bases left in between. Germline CDR1 is MNHEY and CDR2 is SVGAGI. CDR3 length equals 12 residues. The CDR3 bases are TGTGCCAGCCCCCGGGGGAACTATGGCTACACCTTC. Translation: CASPRGNYGYTF.

The sample holds a few counts of this clone. The rearrangement joins TRBV7-6 to TRBJ2-7; 7 bases are shared with TRBD2. V was pared by 0 bases and J by 2 bases, with 7 bases of the junction left unmatched. CDR3 length: 16 amino acids. The germline V gene encodes CDR1 SGHVS and CDR2 FNYEAQ. CDR3 region: CASSLALSAGTYEQYF. CDR3 bases: TGTGCCAGCAGCTTAGCGTTATCAGCGGGGACCTACGAGCAGTACTTC.

This clone was seen once. CDR3 loop: CASSQDRFGSSYNEQFF. CDR3 coding DNA: TGCGCCAGCAGCCAAGATAGGTTCGGGAGCTCCTACAATGAGCAGTTCTTC. This sequence joins TRBV4-1 and TRBJ2-1; tentatively, D is TRBD2 (6 bases). V shed 0 bases and J shed 0 bases, with 12 bases lying between them. Germline loops: CDR1 MGHRA, CDR2 YSYEKL. The CDR3 consists of 17 residues.

This clone came up once. The chain links TRBV14 to TRBJ2-6; D unclear. CDR3 length: 17 residues. Germline V gives CDR1 SGHDN, CDR2 FVKESK. With 0 bases removed from V and 0 bases from J, the gap between germline ends came to 9 bases. The CDR3 spells CASSQDLPSSGANVLTF. CDR3 bases: TGTGCCAGCAGCCAAGATCTCCCGAGCTCTGGGGCCAACGTCCTGACTTTC.

In its sample, this clone was seen a few times. The chain links TRBV2 to TRBJ2-7; 10 bases are shared with TRBD1. CDR3 length: 14 residues. In germline, CDR1 is SNHLY, CDR2 FYNNEI. The ends lost 6 bases at V and 5 bases at J; junction bases unmatched: 7. The CDR3 spells CASRARQGANEQYF. The CDR3 bases are TGTGCCAGCAGGGCCAGACAGGGGGCGAACGAGCAGTACTTC. The entire variable domain, with the rest obtained from reference TRBV2 and TRBJ2-7, is as follows: EPEVTQTPSHQVTQMGQEVILRCVPISNHLYFYWYRQILGQKVEFLVSFYNNEISEKSEIFDDQFSVERPDGSNFTLKIRSTKLEDSAMYFCASRARQGANEQYFGPGTRLTVT.

The chain is built from TRBV24-1 and TRBJ1-2, with D unresolved. With 9 bases removed from V and 6 bases from J, the gap between germline ends came to 4 bases. The CDR3 is 9 amino acids. Germline CDR1 and CDR2: KGHDR and SFDVKD. The CDR3, as DNA: TGTGCCACCCCAAATGGCTACACCTTC. Its protein is CATPNGYTF.

Here the CDR3 DNA reads TGTGCCAGCAGCGCCGACAGTGGCACTGAAGCTTTCTTT. Protein sequence: CASSADSGTEAFF. The rearrangement joins TRBV9 to TRBJ1-1; perhaps TRBD1 as D (5 bases). V was pared by 3 bases and J by 4 bases, with 10 bases between. CDR3 length: 13 amino acids. Germline V gene sequence: CDR1 SGDLS, CDR2 YYNGEE.